The entry that follows covers one T cell receptor beta chain sequence. What it binds is not known. Germline CDR1 SGHTA, CDR2 FQGNSA. Trimming took 0 bases from V and 5 from J, leaving 13 bases between them. The CDR3 is made up of 15 amino acids. These data originate in a study of shared clonotypes between healthy human individuals. The authors split each subset's genomic DNA evenly across several immunoSEQ plates. This table comes from immunoSEQ multiplex PCR, and its TCRdb copy is limited to in-frame clones, with some not included. The table records roughly 650,000 clones, more than 95% of them present only once. Study outcomes and limitations: Across a few donors, naive CD4 shared 5% to 5.5%, naive CD8 around 4%, memory CD4 more than 2%, memory CD8 about 0.4%. Generally, estimated richness proved larger in naive subsets than it did in memory subsets.

The chain combines TRBV7-2 with TRBJ2-5, with no clear D. Material for sequencing was naive CD4+ T cells sorted from blood. The subset here: CD45RA+ positively selected. The TCR sequence derives from a woman younger than 45 in good health. The CDR3 bases are TGTGCCAGCAGCTTAGCGCTCGCGGTCGGTGAGACCCAGTACTTC. This codes for CASSLALAVGETQYF.